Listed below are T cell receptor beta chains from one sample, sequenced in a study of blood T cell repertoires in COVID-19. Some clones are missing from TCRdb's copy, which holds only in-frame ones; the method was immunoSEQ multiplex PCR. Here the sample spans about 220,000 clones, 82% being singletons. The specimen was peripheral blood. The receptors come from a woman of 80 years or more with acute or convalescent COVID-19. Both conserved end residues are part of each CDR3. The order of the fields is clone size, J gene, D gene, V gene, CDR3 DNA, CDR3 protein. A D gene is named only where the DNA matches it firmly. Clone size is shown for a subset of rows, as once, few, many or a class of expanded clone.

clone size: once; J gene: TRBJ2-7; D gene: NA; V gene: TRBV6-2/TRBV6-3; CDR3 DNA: TGTGCCAGCAGTCCCGGGCGGGGGCACTCCTACGAGCAGTACTTC; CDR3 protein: CASSPGRGHSYEQYF
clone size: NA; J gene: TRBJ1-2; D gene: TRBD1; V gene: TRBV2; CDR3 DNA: TGTGCCAGCAGTTCGGGACAGAACTATGGCTACACCTTC; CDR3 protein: CASSSGQNYGYTF
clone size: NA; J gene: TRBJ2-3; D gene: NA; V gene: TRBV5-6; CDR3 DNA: TGTGCCAGCTGGCCAGGGGGGCCAGGATCAGATACGCAGTATTTT; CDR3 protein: CASWPGGPGSDTQYF
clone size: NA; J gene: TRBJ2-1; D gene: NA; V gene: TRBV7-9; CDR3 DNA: TGTGCCAGCAGCTTTAGCGACAGGCCTAATGAGCAGTTCTTC; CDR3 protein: CASSFSDRPNEQFF
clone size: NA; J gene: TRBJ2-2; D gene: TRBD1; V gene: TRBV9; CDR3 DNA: TGTGCCAGCAGCGGGACAGGGGGAATGAACACCGGGGAGCTGTTTTTT; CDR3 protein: CASSGTGGMNTGELFF
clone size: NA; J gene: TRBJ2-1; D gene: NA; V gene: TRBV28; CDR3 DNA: TGTGCCAGCAGACCTGGGGGGAACAATGAGCAGTTCTTC; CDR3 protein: CASRPGGNNEQFF
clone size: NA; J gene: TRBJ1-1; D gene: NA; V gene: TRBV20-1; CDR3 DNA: TGCAGTGCTCTTTTCGGTCCTGAAGCTTTCTTT; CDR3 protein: CSALFGPEAFF
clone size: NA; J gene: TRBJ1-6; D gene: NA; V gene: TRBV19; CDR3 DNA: TGTGCCAGTAGTAACCAGGGAATGTCGCGTTCACCCCTCCACTTT; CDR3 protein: CASSNQGMSRSPLHF
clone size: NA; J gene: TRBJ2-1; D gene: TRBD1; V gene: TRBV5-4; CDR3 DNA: TGTGCCAGCCAGGGGGTCAGCTCCTACAATGAGCAGTTCTTC; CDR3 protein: CASQGVSSYNEQFF
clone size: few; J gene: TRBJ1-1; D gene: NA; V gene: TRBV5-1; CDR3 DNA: TGCGCCAGCAGCTTACAGGGGAACACTGAAGCTTTCTTT; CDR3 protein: CASSLQGNTEAFF
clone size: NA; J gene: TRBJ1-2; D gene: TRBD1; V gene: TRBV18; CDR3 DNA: TGTGCCAGCTCATTCCGGGACAGCTATGGCTACACCTTC; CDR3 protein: CASSFRDSYGYTF
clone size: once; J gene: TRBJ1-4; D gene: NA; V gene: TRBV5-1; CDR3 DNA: TGCGCCAGCAGCTTGGACCGGGGGATCGATGAAAAACTGTTTTTT; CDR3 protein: CASSLDRGIDEKLFF
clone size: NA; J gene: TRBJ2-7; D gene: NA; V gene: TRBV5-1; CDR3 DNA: TGCGCCAGCAGCGAAGCAGGGGAAGCCTACGAGCAGTACTTC; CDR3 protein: CASSEAGEAYEQYF
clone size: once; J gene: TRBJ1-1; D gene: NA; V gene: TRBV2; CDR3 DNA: TGTGCCAGCAGTTCCCGGACACTCAACACTGAAGCTTTCTTT; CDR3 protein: CASSSRTLNTEAFF
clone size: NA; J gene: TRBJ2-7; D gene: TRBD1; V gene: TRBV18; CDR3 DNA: TGTGCCAGCTCACCAGCCCCCCCCCGGACAGGGCCCTACGAGCAGTACTTC; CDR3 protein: CASSPAPPRTGPYEQYF
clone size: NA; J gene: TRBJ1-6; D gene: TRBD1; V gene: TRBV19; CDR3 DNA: TGTGCCAGTAGTAACGACAGGGGGGCCCTAAATTCACCCCTCCACTTT; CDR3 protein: CASSNDRGALNSPLHF
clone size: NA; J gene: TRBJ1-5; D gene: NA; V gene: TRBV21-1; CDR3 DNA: TGTGCCAGCAGCAAAAAGGGGGTTAGGGGGACCGGCGATCAGCCCCAGCATTTT; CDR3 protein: CASSKKGVRGTGDQPQHF
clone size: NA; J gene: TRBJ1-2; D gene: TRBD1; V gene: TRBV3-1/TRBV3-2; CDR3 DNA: TGTGCCAGCAGCCAAGGGTACAGGGGGTATGGCTACACCTTC; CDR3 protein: CASSQGYRGYGYTF
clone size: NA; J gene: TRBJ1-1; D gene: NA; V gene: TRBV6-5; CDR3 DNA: TGTGCCAGCAGTTTCCCGGGGGAGGGAACTGAAGCTTTCTTT; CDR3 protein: CASSFPGEGTEAFF
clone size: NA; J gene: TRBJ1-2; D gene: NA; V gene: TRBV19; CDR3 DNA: TGTGCCAGTAGTAATACAAAAAACTATGGCTACACCTTC; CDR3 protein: CASSNTKNYGYTF
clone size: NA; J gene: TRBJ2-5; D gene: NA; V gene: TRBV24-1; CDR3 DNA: TGTGCCACCAGCAGGGATGAGGTCCTAGAAGAGACCCAGTACTTC; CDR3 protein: CATSRDEVLEETQYF
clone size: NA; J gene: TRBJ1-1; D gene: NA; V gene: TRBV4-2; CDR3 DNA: TGTGCCAGCAGTGAACGGGGGAGGTCTGAAGCTTTCTTT; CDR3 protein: CASSERGRSEAFF
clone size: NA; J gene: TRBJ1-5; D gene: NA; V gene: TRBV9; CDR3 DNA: NA; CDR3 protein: CASSTSEYSNQPQHF
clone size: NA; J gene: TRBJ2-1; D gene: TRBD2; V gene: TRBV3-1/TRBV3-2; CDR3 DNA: TGTGCCAGCAGCCACCCCTCGCGGGGGGACCTAAGCTCCTACAATGAGCAGTTCTTC; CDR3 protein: CASSHPSRGDLSSYNEQFF
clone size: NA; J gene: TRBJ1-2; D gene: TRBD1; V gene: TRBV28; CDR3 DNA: TGTGCCAGCAGTCAGGGGGCCACTTCTAGCTATGGCTACACCTTC; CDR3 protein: CASSQGATSSYGYTF
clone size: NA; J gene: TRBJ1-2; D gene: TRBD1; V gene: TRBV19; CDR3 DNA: TGTGCCAGTAGCAGCCGGGACAGGGGAGGGAACACCTTC; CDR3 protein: CASSSRDRGGNTF
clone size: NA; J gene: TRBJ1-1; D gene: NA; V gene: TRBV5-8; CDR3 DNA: TGTGCCAGCAGCTCCGTCGTGAGGGAAGCTTTCTTT; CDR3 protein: CASSSVVREAFF